This T cell receptor (beta chain) was captured by sequencing in a study of blood T cell repertoires in COVID-19. TCRdb's copy holds only in-frame clones and misses some; the assay was immunoSEQ multiplex PCR. Among roughly 400,000 clones listed, 89% were seen once. The CDR3 spans 13 residues. From germline, CDR1 is SGHDT and CDR2 YYEEEE. Trimming took off 4 bases at V and 0 bases at J, with 6 bases between the two ends. This chain uses TRBV5-6 with TRBJ2-3; D unresolved. The sample was PBMCs or T cells enriched from blood (not recorded which). The clonotype comes from a young woman who had recovered from COVID-19. CDR3 in amino acids: CASSGASTDTQYF. The CDR3 nucleotides read TGTGCCAGCAGCGGAGCTAGCACAGATACGCAGTATTTT. The whole variable domain, remainder taken from reference TRBV5-6 and TRBJ2-3, is DAGVTQSPTHLIKTRGQQVTLRCSPKSGHDTVSWYQQALGQGPQFIFQYYEEEERQRGNFPDRFSGHQFPNYSSELNVNALLLGDSALYLCASSGASTDTQYFGPGTRLTVL.